This TCR beta chain was identified during a study of shared clonotypes between healthy human individuals. The repertoire was sequenced with immunoSEQ multiplex PCR; TCRdb's copy has only in-frame clones and lacks some. The repertoire has about 2.3 million clones, over 90% of them found once; the top ten carry 0.39%. CDR3 length: 14 residues. V shed 1 base and J shed 1 base, with 8 bases lying between them. Per the germline V gene, CDR1 is SGHNT and CDR2 is YYREEE (reference sequence). This TCR was recovered from a man aged 18 to 35 in good health. Some clones in this sample may be carry-over from other donors' samples. The chain combines TRBV5-4 with TRBJ2-5, with D hard to call. Material: naive CD4+ T cells from PBMCs. As to subset: CD45RA+ positively selected. CDR3 nucleotides: TGTGCCAGCAGCTTGTTCTTGGGCCAAGAGACCCAGTACTTC. Translated, it gives CASSLFLGQETQYF.